This entry concerns a single TCR beta chain. Antigen: not known. A much more abundant neighbour one base away suggests this may be a read error. The identical CDR3 is also encoded by other nucleotide sequences in the sample. This sample is part of a study of shared clonotypes between healthy human individuals. The assay was immunoSEQ multiplex PCR, and TCRdb's table has in-frame clones only and misses some. The sample carries 550,000 to 850,000 clones, around 67% recorded once. Study-level findings and limits: When compared with the clonotypes that were shared by all four sorted-subset donors, the non-shared clonotypes turned out to have lower generation probabilities. Only blood was sampled, and tissue TCR repertoires likely differ from blood ones.

This receptor was obtained from a woman aged 30 to 39 in good health. Sequencing was carried out using memory CD4+ T cells sorted from blood. Specified subset: CD45RA-negative fraction.

CDR3 sequence reads: CASSSNYEQYF. CDR3 nucleotides: TGTGCCAGCAGCTCTAACTACGAGCAGTACTTC. This sequence joins TRBV5-4 and TRBJ2-7; D remains ambiguous. The CDR3 consists of 11 residues. Trimming took off 3 bases at V and 3 bases at J, with 4 bases between the two ends. Looked up from germline, CDR1 is SGHNT and CDR2 is YYREEE (reference sequence). The variable domain in full, completed from reference TRBV5-4 and TRBJ2-7, reads ETGVTQSPTHLIKTRGQQVTLRCSSQSGHNTVSWYQQALGQGPQFIFQYYREEENGRGNFPPRFSGLQFPNYSSELNVNALELDDSALYLCASSSNYEQYFGPGTRLTVT.